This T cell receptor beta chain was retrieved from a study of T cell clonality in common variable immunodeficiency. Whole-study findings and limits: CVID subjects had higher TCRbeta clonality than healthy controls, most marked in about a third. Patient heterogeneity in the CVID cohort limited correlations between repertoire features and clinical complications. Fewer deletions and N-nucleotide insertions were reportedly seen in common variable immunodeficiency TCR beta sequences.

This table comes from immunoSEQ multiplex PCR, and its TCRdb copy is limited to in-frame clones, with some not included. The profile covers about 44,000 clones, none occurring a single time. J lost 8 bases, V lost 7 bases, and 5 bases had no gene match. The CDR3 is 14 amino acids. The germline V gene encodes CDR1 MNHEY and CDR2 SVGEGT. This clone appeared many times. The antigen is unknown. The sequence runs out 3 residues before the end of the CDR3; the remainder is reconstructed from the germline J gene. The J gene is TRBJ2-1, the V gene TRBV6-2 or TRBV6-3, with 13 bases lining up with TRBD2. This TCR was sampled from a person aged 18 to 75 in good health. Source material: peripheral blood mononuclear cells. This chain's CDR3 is CASNLLAGGHEQFF. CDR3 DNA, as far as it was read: TGTGCCAGCAATTTACTAGCGGGGGGGCATGAG.